Listed here are 20 T cell receptor beta chains from one sample, sequenced in a study of early T cells in non-severe SARS-CoV-2 infection. MiXCR, applied by TCRdb to the 5' RACE reads, yields one record per CDR3 protein. The data hold approximately 50,000 distinct CDR3 sequences, with roughly 8.8% observed a single time. The sequenced material came from whole blood. These TCRs come from an adult who was a healthcare worker with PCR-confirmed SARS-CoV-2 infection or an uninfected control (not recorded which).

This chain joins TRBV6-5 and TRBJ2-2, with a weak D call TRBD1 (5 bases). The length of the CDR3 is 15 residues. Per germline, CDR1 MNHEY and CDR2 SVGAGI. V was trimmed by 2 bases and J by 1 base, leaving 8 bases between them. Here the CDR3 DNA reads TGTGCCAGCAGTTACGGGCAGGGGAACACCGGGGAGCTGTTTTTT. This gives the protein CASSYGQGNTGELFF.

The gene calls are TRBV6-1 and TRBJ1-1; D remains ambiguous. The germline V gene encodes CDR1 MNHNS and CDR2 SASEGT. The length of the CDR3 is 11 residues. Trimming took off 7 bases at V and 6 bases at J, with 9 bases between the two ends. CDR3 sequence: CASKEGAEAFF. The CDR3 bases are TGTGCCAGCAAGGAGGGCGCTGAAGCTTTCTTT.

Many counts were recorded for this clonotype. The chain carries TRBV7-2 and TRBJ1-5; the D is unclear. The CDR3 consists of 13 residues. Germline-derived CDR1 and CDR2 are SGHTA and FQGNSA. Trimming cost V 4 bases and J 7 bases, with 11 bases left between them. Here the CDR3 reads CASSSNLRQPQHF. In nucleotides, the CDR3 is TGTGCCAGCAGCTCCAACTTGAGGCAGCCCCAGCATTTT.

This clonotype came up many times. The chain uses TRBV29-1 and TRBJ2-1; D is undetermined. The CDR3 is 10 amino acids. The germline V gene has CDR1 SQVTM and CDR2 ANQGSEA. V was clipped by 6 bases and J by 7 bases, with 7 bases between them. The chain's CDR3 is CSVSENEQFF. In DNA, the CDR3 is TGCAGCGTCAGTGAGAATGAGCAGTTCTTC.

This clonotype was detected a few times. This chain joins TRBV5-1 and TRBJ2-5; 8 nucleotides agree with TRBD2. The V segment lost 0 bases and the J segment 5 bases; nucleotides outside the gene matches: 6. CDR3 length: 15 amino acids. Germline V gene sequence: CDR1 SGHRS, CDR2 YFSETQ. The CDR3 reads CASSLDGRALETQYF. In nucleotides, the CDR3 is TGCGCCAGCAGCTTGGACGGGAGGGCCCTGGAGACCCAGTACTTC.

This clonotype was seen repeatedly, ten times or more. The rearrangement links TRBV11-2 to TRBJ2-7; 7 nucleotides match TRBD2. Trimming removed 1 base from V and 4 bases from J; junction bases left unmatched: 7. This CDR3 has 15 residues. CDR1 and CDR2 from the germline V gene are SGHAT and FQNNGV. DNA of the CDR3: TGTGCCAGCAGCTTAGCGAGACTAGCAGATTACGAGCAGTACTTC. It codes for CASSLARLADYEQYF.

The table lists this clonotype with many counts. The chain has TRBV6-6 and TRBJ2-1; D is ambiguous. Trimming took off 4 bases at V and 8 bases at J, with 3 bases between the two ends. CDR3 length: 10 residues. Germline V gives CDR1 MNHNY, CDR2 SVGAGI (reference sequence). DNA for the CDR3: TGTGCCAGCAGTTCTCATGAGCAGTTCTTC. This codes for CASSSHEQFF.

This clonotype was observed many times. The chain recombines TRBV29-1 with TRBJ1-2; 10 positions agree with TRBD1. The CDR3 has 11 amino acids. Per the germline V gene, CDR1 is SQVTM and CDR2 is ANQGSEA. J was trimmed by 7 bases and V by 7 bases; bases with no gene match: 3. The CDR3 spells CSDGTGVGYTF. For the CDR3, the DNA is TGCAGCGACGGGACAGGGGTTGGCTACACCTTC.

The chain employs TRBV7-9 and TRBJ2-5, with 11 bases fitting TRBD2. The CDR3 has 16 amino acids. V dropped 3 bases and J dropped 9; count of bases not matched to a gene: 12. The germline V gene has CDR1 SEHNR and CDR2 FQNEAQ (reference sequence). The CDR3, as DNA: TGTGCCAGCAGCTTCCCGGGACTAGCGGACGTAAACCCCCAGTACTTC. It specifies CASSFPGLADVNPQYF.

About this clonotype itself: Given a much more abundant clone one base away, this may be a read error. The genes are TRBV6-5 and TRBJ2-7, with D unresolved. Trimming shortened V by 11 bases and J by 2 bases, and 16 bases separated the two germline ends. The CDR3 totals 13 residues. Germline assignment: CDR1 MNHEY and CDR2 SVGAGI. The CDR3 nucleotides are TGTGCCTGCATGTCCCCCCGGACCTACGAGCAGTACTTC. Translating it yields CACMSPRTYEQYF.

This clonotype was picked up many times. J is TRBJ1-3 and V is TRBV12-3 or TRBV12-4, with 8 bases matching TRBD1. The CDR3 extends over 14 amino acids. V shed 4 bases and J 3 bases; nucleotides not matched to a gene: 2. The CDR3 DNA reads TGTGCCAGCAGTTCAGGGGGCATTGGAAACACCATATATTTT. Amino acid sequence: CASSSGGIGNTIYF.

At least ten counts were recorded for this clonotype. This chain links TRBV3-1 with TRBJ1-3; D is ambiguous. Trimming left V 4 bases short and J 0 bases short, with 7 bases between. This CDR3 contains 14 residues. Per germline, CDR1 LGHDT and CDR2 YNNKEL (reference sequence). The CDR3 sequence: CASSLRNSGNTIYF. DNA of the CDR3: TGTGCCAGCAGCCTAAGAAACTCTGGAAACACCATATATTTT.

Ten or more counts support this clonotype. The gene calls are TRBV10-3 and TRBJ2-1; 10 bases align to TRBD2. This CDR3 has 14 amino acids. The J segment lost 5 bases and the V segment lost 6 bases, leaving 4 bases of the junction unmatched. The germline gives CDR1 ENHRY, CDR2 SYGVKD. CDR3 in amino acids: CAIRTSGQNNEQFF. Here the CDR3 DNA reads TGTGCCATCAGGACTAGCGGGCAAAACAATGAGCAGTTCTTC.

This clonotype appeared many times. The V and J genes are TRBV20-1 and TRBJ2-3; 7 bases are a match to TRBD2. V trimming: 0 bases; J trimming: 3 bases; junction bases outside the gene matches: 9. Germline assignment: CDR1 DFQATT and CDR2 SNEGSKA (reference sequence). This CDR3 is built from 16 residues. The CDR3 sequence is CSARERAGLGTDTQYF. The CDR3 DNA follows: TGCAGTGCTAGAGAAAGAGCGGGATTGGGGACAGATACGCAGTATTTT.

There are many counts of this clonotype. V and J are TRBV2 and TRBJ2-3; D is possibly TRBD1 (6 bases). The CDR3 has 14 amino acids. Trimming removed 8 bases from V and 0 bases from J, with 12 bases in between. Germline-derived CDR1 and CDR2 are SNHLY and FYNNEI. The CDR3 DNA reads as TGTGCCAGCTCTGGGGGCGATAGCACAGATACGCAGTATTTT. This sequence encodes CASSGGDSTDTQYF.

This clonotype was seen many times. The rearrangement links TRBV28 to TRBJ1-4; the D is unclear. V dropped 6 bases and J dropped 1 base, with 9 bases sitting between them. Germline CDR1 reads MDHEN; CDR2 reads SYDVKM. There are 14 residues in the CDR3. The CDR3 spells CASRPGVTNEKLFF. CDR3 coding DNA: TGTGCCAGCAGGCCCGGAGTAACTAATGAAAAACTGTTTTTT.

This clonotype was counted ten times or more. The gene calls are TRBV7-8 and TRBJ2-7; perhaps D is TRBD1 or TRBD2 (5 bases each). The length of the CDR3 is 17 residues. CDR1 and CDR2 from the germline V gene are SGHVS and FQNEAQ. V dropped 5 bases and J dropped 2 bases, with 22 bases sitting between them. The CDR3 region has the DNA TGTGCCAGCAGCCCGGGGCTTGTAGGTCAACAACCCTACGAGCAGTACTTC. It yields the protein CASSPGLVGQQPYEQYF.

This clonotype was observed a handful of times. The genes are TRBV6-8 and TRBJ1-2; TRBD1 matches at 9 bases. This CDR3 comprises 16 residues. With 6 bases clipped from V and 4 bases from J, the junction kept 12 bases outside the gene matches. CDR1 and CDR2 from the germline V gene are MNHGY and SAAAGT. The CDR3: CASRSDRGRRGYGYTF. The CDR3 DNA is TGTGCCAGCAGATCCGACAGGGGGAGGCGAGGCTATGGCTACACCTTC.

The gene calls are TRBV6-2 or TRBV6-3 and TRBJ1-5; unclear D gene. Trimming shortened V by 2 bases and J by 4 bases, and 9 bases separated the two germline ends. CDR3 length equals 14 residues. Germline assignment: CDR1 MNHEY and CDR2 SVGEGT. CDR3 coding DNA: TGTGCCAGCAGTTACGGGCGGCTTAATCAGCCCCAGCATTTT. Protein: CASSYGRLNQPQHF.

The chain combines TRBV9 with TRBJ2-7; perhaps TRBD1 as D (5 bases). The CDR3 covers 14 residues. Germline V gene lookup returns CDR1 SGDLS and CDR2 YYNGEE. Trimming left V 5 bases short and J 6 bases short, with 18 bases between. CDR3 nucleotides: TGTGCCAGCAGTTTAGACAGCTCGCCCTTCGAGCAGTACTTC. Translating gives CASSLDSSPFEQYF.